This T cell receptor (beta chain) was captured in a study of shared clonotypes between healthy human individuals. With 4 bases clipped from V and 3 bases from J, the junction kept 7 bases outside the gene matches. The CDR3 totals 15 residues. Germline V gives CDR1 KGHSH, CDR2 LQKENI. Replicate sorted-subset PCRs were loaded with around 200 ng DNA, 30,000 to 35,000 T cell genomes. Produced via immunoSEQ multiplex PCR; TCRdb's table is partial and in-frame only. The repertoire holds about 2.1 million clones, with around 95% as singletons. Terminally differentiated effector memory CD45RA+ cells were excluded by CCR7 positive selection of CD45RO-negative cells.

The chain has TRBV18 and TRBJ2-3, with 7 bases aligning to TRBD1. This receptor was identified in a man younger than 35 in good health. Some clones in this sample may be carry-over from other donors' samples. Sample: naive CD8+ T cells from PBMCs. The CDR3 coding sequence is TGTGCCAGCTCACTCGGGACAGTCAGGACAGATACGCAGTATTTT. Residues: CASSLGTVRTDTQYF.